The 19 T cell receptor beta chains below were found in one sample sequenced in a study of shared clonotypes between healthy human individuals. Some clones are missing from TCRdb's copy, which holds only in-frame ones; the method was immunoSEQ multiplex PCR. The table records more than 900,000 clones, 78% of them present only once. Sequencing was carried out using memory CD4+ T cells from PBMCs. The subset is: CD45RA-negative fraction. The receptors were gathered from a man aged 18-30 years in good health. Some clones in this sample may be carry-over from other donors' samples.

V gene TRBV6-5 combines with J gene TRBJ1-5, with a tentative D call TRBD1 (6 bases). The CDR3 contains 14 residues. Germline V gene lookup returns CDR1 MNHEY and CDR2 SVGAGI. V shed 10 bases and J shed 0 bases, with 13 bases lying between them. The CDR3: CATSRTVSNQPQHF. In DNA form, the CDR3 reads TGTGCCACCTCCAGGACAGTTAGCAATCAGCCCCAGCATTTT.

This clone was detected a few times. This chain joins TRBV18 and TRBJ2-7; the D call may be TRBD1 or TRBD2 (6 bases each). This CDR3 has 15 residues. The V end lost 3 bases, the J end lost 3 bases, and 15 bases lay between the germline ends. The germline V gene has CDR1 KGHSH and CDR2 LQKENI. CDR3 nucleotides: TGTGCCAGCTCACCGGACACGGGGGCCAACTACGAGCAGTACTTC. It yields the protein CASSPDTGANYEQYF.

CDR3 coding DNA: TGTGCCAGCAGCCGGATCGGGGAGTCCTACGAGCAGTACTTC. Its translation is CASSRIGESYEQYF. The chain combines TRBV5-6 with TRBJ2-7; the D gene is possibly TRBD2 (5 bases). This CDR3 is 14 amino acids long. In germline, CDR1 is SGHDT, CDR2 YYEEEE. Deletions cut 4 bases from V and 1 base from J, with 12 bases between.

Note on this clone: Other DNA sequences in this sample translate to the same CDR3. The CDR3 sequence is CASSPNTGELFF. DNA for the CDR3: TGCGCCAGCAGCCCCAACACCGGGGAGCTGTTTTTT. The rearrangement links TRBV5-1 to TRBJ2-2; D is ambiguous. The CDR3 loop spans 12 amino acids. The germline gives CDR1 SGHRS, CDR2 YFSETQ. V was cut by 4 bases and J by 2 bases, with 3 bases left in between.

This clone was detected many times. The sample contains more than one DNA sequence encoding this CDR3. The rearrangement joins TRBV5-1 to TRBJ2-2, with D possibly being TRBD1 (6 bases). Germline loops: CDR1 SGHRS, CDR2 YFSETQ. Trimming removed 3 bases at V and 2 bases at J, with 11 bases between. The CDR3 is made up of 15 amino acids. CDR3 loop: CASSSGTFNTGELFF. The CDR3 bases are TGCGCCAGCAGCTCCGGGACATTCAACACCGGGGAGCTGTTTTTT.

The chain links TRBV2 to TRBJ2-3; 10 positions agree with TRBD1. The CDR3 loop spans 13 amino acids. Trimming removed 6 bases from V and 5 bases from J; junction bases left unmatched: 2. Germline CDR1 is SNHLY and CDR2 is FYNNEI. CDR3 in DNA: TGTGCCAGCAGGGGGGACAGGGGAGATACGCAGTATTTT. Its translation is CASRGDRGDTQYF.

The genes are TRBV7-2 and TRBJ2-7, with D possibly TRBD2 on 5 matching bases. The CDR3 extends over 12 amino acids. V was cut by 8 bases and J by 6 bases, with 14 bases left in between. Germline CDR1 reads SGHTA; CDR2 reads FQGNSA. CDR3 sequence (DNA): TGTGCCAGCGGCAGAGTTGCGGGCGAGCAGTACTTC. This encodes CASGRVAGEQYF.

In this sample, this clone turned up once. CDR3 sequence reads: CASSRSTYEAFF. Here the CDR3 DNA reads TGTGCCAGCAGCCGTTCGACTTATGAAGCTTTCTTT. The chain links TRBV11-2 to TRBJ1-1; D unresolved. The germline gives CDR1 SGHAT, CDR2 FQNNGV. CDR3 length: 12 residues. V lost 5 bases and J lost 7, with 11 bases in between. Filled out from reference TRBV11-2 and TRBJ1-1, the complete variable domain reads EAGVAQSPRYKIIEKRQSVAFWCNPISGHATLYWYQQILGQGPKLLIQFQNNGVVDDSQLPKDRFSAERLKGVDSTLKIQPAKLEDSAVYLCASSRSTYEAFFGQGTRLTVV.

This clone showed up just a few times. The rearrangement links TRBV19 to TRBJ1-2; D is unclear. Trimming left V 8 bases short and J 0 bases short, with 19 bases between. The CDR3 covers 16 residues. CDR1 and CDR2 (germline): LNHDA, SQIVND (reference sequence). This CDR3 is CASSSQVGRTNYGYTF. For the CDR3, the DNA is TGTGCCAGTTCTTCCCAGGTAGGAAGGACTAACTATGGCTACACCTTC.

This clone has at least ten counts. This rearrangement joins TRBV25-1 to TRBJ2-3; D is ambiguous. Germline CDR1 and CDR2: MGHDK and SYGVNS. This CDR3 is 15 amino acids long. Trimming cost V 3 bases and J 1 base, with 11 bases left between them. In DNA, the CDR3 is TGTGCCAGCAGTGACCCTGGACCACGCACAGATACGCAGTATTTT. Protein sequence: CASSDPGPRTDTQYF.

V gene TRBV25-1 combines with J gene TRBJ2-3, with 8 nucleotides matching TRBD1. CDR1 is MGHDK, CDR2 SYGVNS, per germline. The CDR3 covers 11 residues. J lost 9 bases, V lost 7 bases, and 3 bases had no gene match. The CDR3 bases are TGTGCCAGCAAACAGGGGGACACGCAGTATTTT. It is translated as CASKQGDTQYF.

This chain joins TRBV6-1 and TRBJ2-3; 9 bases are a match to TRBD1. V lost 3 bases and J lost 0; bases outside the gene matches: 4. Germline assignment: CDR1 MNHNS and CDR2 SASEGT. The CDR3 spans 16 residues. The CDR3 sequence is CASSERTGASTDTQYF. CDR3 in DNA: TGTGCCAGCAGTGAGAGGACAGGGGCAAGCACAGATACGCAGTATTTT.

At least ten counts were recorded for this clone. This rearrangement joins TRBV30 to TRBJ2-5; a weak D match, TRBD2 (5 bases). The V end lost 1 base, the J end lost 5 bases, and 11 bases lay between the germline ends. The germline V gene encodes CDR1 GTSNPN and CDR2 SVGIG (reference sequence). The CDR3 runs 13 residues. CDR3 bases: TGTGCCTGGAGTGACCCGGGGATGGAGACCCAGTACTTC. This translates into CAWSDPGMETQYF.

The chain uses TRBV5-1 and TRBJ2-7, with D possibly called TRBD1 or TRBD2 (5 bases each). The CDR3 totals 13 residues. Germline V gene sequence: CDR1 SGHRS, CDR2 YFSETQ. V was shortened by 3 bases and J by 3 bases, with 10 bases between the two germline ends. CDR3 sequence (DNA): TGCGCCAGCAGCTGGGACGGTTACTACGAGCAGTACTTC. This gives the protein CASSWDGYYEQYF. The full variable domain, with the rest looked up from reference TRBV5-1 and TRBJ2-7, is KAGVTQTPRYLIKTRGQQVTLSCSPISGHRSVSWYQQTPGQGLQFLFEYFSETQRNKGNFPGRFSGRQFSNSRSEMNVSTLELGDSALYLCASSWDGYYEQYFGPGTRLTVT.

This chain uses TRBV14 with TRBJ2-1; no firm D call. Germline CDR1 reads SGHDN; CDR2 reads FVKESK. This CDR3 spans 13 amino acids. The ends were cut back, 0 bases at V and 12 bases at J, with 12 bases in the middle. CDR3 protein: CASSQDSGQGQFF. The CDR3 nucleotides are TGTGCCAGCAGCCAAGATTCAGGCCAAGGGCAGTTCTTC.

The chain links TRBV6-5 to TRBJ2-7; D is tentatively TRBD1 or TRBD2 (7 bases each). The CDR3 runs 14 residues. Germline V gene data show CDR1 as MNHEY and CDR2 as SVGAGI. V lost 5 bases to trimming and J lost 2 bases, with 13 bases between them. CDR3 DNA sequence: TGTGCCAGCAGTGGGGGAGGGGGCCCCTACGAGCAGTACTTC. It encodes CASSGGGGPYEQYF.

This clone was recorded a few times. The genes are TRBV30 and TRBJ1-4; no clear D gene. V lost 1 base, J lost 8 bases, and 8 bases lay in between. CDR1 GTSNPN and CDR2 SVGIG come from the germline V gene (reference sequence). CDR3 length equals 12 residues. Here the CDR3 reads CAWSEGGEKLFF. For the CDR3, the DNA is TGTGCCTGGAGTGAAGGCGGAGAAAAACTGTTTTTT.

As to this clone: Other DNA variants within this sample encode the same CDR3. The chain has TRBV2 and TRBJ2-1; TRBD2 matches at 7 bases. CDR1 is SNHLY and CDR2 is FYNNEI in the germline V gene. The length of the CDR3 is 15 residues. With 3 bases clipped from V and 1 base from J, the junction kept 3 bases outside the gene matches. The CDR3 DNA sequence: TGTGCCAGCAGTGACCGCGGGAGTTCCTACAATGAGCAGTTCTTC. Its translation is CASSDRGSSYNEQFF.

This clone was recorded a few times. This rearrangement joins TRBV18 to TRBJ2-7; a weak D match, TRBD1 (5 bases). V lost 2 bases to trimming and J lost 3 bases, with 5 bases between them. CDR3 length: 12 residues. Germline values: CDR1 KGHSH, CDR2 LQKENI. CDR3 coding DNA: TGTGCCAGCTCACCAAGGGGCTACGAGCAGTACTTC. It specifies CASSPRGYEQYF.